This T cell receptor (beta chain) emerged from a study of blood T cell repertoires in COVID-19 (TCRdb year 2020). Regarding the study in general: Samples from collaborators originated in the United States, Italy and Spain and spanned both the acute and convalescent phases of COVID-19. The material from the prospective study consisted of cDNA or gDNA derived from T cells, B-cell-depleted T cells, or PBMCs. Deeply sampled blood TCRbeta repertoires from subjects exposed to, actively infected with, or recovered from COVID-19 were included in the dataset. A freely available public database, intended as a resource for researchers studying the immune response to SARS-CoV-2, is where the repertoires were released. The samples were drawn from two sources: the first 160 participants of the ongoing ImmuneRACE study, and 1,200 or so subjects contributed by 6 global collaborators. A de-identified subject ID, COVID-19 status, age in years and sex were almost always included in the sample metadata. Where HLA class I and class II types were available, the types were taken from metadata supplied by the sample provider, not from assay-based typing.

Concerning this clone itself: The clone's antigen remains unknown. No much larger clone exists at a distance of one base, and base qualities are not known.

TCRbeta CDR3 regions were amplified from genomic DNA by means of the immunoSEQ Assay, a bias-controlled multiplex PCR. The authors' pipeline ran thus. The number of nucleated cells in each sample was estimated from the amplification of reference gene primers within the assay. To quantify the absolute abundance of each unique TCRbeta CDR3 rearrangement, sequence reads were collapsed and filtered. For each sample, productive Simpson clonality was calculated as the square root of Simpson's diversity index over productive rearrangements. TCRdb took over this immuneACCESS table, retaining in-frame rearrangements with V and J assigned. Such tables are incomplete; in checked studies, under half of the missing clones stem from an unresolved V gene, and the remainder is unexplained. That table supplies the V and J calls and clone size; D and trimming were determined from the DNA. This sample has some 370,000 clones in its table, and almost 90% of those were observed once. The ten top clones hold 6.5% of the sample.

From cysteine to phenylalanine, the CDR3 is 16 amino acids long. Solely the CDR3 DNA is kept, with 48 bases framed from the first base. Per the germline V gene, SGHTA is the CDR1 and FQGTGA is the CDR2. At the junction V is shortened by 5 bases and J by 6 bases, with 20 bases in between. Study-level results and caveats: How much clinical and demographic metadata was included differed by source and by participant, and the metadata was provided uncurated.

Whole blood was collected in K2EDTA tubes by collaborating institutions according to the institutions' own protocols. For TCRbeta analysis, collaborator samples were shipped as frozen whole blood, as isolated PBMCs, or as DNA extracted from either sample type. The source material was peripheral blood. The rearrangement joined TRBV7-3 to TRBJ2-1; perhaps TRBD2 is the D gene, with 6 bases matching. This clonotype was sampled from a man aged 18 to 30 with active or convalescent COVID-19. The CDR3 has the sequence CASSQHSGGMVNEQFF. The DNA reads TGTGCCAGCAGCCAGCATAGCGGAGGAATGGTCAATGAGCAGTTCTTC. Supplemented by the reference TRBV7-3 and TRBJ2-1 proteins around the CDR3, the complete variable domain is GAGVSQTPSNKVTEKGKYVELRCDPISGHTALYWYRQSLGQGPEFLIYFQGTGAADDSGLPNDRFFAVRPEGSVSTLKIQRTERGDSAVYLCASSQHSGGMVNEQFFGPGTRLTVL.